Detailed here is one TCR beta chain. Its antigen remains unknown. The assay was immunoSEQ multiplex PCR, and TCRdb's table has in-frame clones only and misses some. The sample lists some 180,000 clones; about nine tenths were seen once. The CDR3 sequence is 14 residues long. Trimming pared 1 base from V and 5 bases from J, leaving 10 bases between. CDR1 is SGHKS, CDR2 YYEKEE, per germline (reference sequence). The data originate from a study of T cell responses to AZD1222 COVID-19 vaccine. Study-wide results and limits: Sampled repertoires all dated from after the peak T cell response. Baseline seropositivity occurred in only 5 or 6 AZD1222 recipients. Spike-specific TCR breadth and depth went up after people got two AZD1222 doses. Among the donors, most were white British and more were female, and clonal diversity was possibly underestimated.

J is TRBJ1-3 and V is TRBV5-5; TRBD1 is a possible D gene (5 bases). The origin of this receptor is an adult who received the AZD1222 COVID-19 vaccine. The sample in question was peripheral blood, obtained 28 days after the second AZD1222 dose. CDR3 residues: CASSLRGERNTIYF. DNA of the CDR3: TGTGCCAGCAGCTTGAGAGGGGAGAGAAACACCATATATTTT.